Sequencing of this T cell receptor (beta chain) was carried out in a study of blood T cell repertoires in COVID-19. Across the whole study: Donors in the United States, Italy and Spain gave samples during acute or convalescent COVID-19. The cDNA or gDNA used as material had been derived from T cells, B-cell-depleted T cells, or PBMCs.

Adults between roughly 18 and 89 years of age took part from more than 20 US areas. Participant-given clinical history determined each cohort assignment. CDR3 length: 13 amino acids. The germline CDR1 and CDR2 sequences are SGHDN and FVKESK. The V and J ends lost 2 bases and 4 bases respectively, with 8 bases between them. The protocol was immunoSEQ multiplex PCR, while the TCRdb copy is restricted to in-frame clones and leaves out a portion. The sample has a few hundred thousand clones, just under 90% seen once. Material for sequencing was PBMCs or T cells enriched from blood (not recorded which). The receptor's source is a woman in her fifties or sixties who had recovered from COVID-19. J is TRBJ1-2 and V is TRBV14; a possible D gene is TRBD1 (6 bases). For the CDR3, the DNA is TGTGCCAGCAGCCAAACAGGGACCTATGGCTACACCTTC. Translated: CASSQTGTYGYTF. The whole variable domain, remainder taken from reference TRBV14 and TRBJ1-2, is EAGVTQFPSHSVIEKGQTVTLRCDPISGHDNLYWYRRVMGKEIKFLLHFVKESKQDESGMPNNRFLAERTGGTYSTLKVQPAELEDSGVYFCASSQTGTYGYTFGSGTRLTVV.